What follows are 16 T cell receptor beta chains derived from one specimen sequenced in a study of blood T cell repertoires in COVID-19. Clones were sequenced by immunoSEQ multiplex PCR, and TCRdb holds only the in-frame ones, with some missing. This sample has nearly 250,000 clones; 82% occur once, and the top ten carry around 1.8%. The specimen sequenced was peripheral blood. The receptors shown here come from an elderly woman with acute or convalescent COVID-19.

This clone was recorded only once. The chain joins TRBV6-5 to TRBJ2-4; 8 bases fit TRBD1. V trimming: 5 bases; J trimming: 3 bases; junction bases outside the gene matches: 6. The CDR3 length is 15 residues. Germline assignment: CDR1 MNHEY and CDR2 SVGAGI. CDR3 amino acids: CASSSSGTGKNIQYF. The CDR3 bases are TGTGCCAGCAGTAGTTCCGGGACAGGCAAAAACATTCAGTACTTC.

Worth noting for this clone: An end of the junction differs from the germline gene, which may be a read error. The rearrangement links TRBV9 to TRBJ2-3; TRBD1 is a possible D gene (6 bases). Germline V gene sequence: CDR1 SGDLS, CDR2 YYNGEE. This CDR3 region has 15 residues. The DNA for the CDR3 is TGTGCCAGCAGCGTAGGTGGCAGGGGCACCGATACGCAGTATTTT. Its translation: CASSVGGRGTDTQYF.

V and J are TRBV7-6 and TRBJ2-1; 8 bases fit TRBD1. Looked up from germline, CDR1 is SGHVS and CDR2 is FNYEAQ. The trim removed 3 bases at V and 5 bases at J, leaving 18 bases unmatched. This CDR3 has 19 residues. The CDR3 DNA is TGTGCCAGCAGCTTGCGGGCCAGGGGCAGGGGGCAACCAGACAATGAGCAGTTCTTC. This encodes CASSLRARGRGQPDNEQFF.

A note on this clone: The sample carries other DNA sequences with the same CDR3. The rearrangement links TRBV7-9 to TRBJ2-7; the match to TRBD2 covers 9 bases. Germline lookup yields CDR1 SEHNR and CDR2 FQNEAQ (reference sequence). Germline trimming cut 0 bases from V and 4 bases from J; bases unmatched to any gene: 1. CDR3 length: 14 residues. The DNA of the CDR3 is TGTGCCAGCAGCTTAGCGACTAGCGGTTACGAGCAGTACTTC. Its protein product is CASSLATSGYEQYF. The whole variable domain, filled in from reference TRBV7-9 and TRBJ2-7, reads DTGVSQNPRHKITKRGQNVTFRCDPISEHNRLYWYRQTLGQGPEFLTYFQNEAQLEKSRLLSDRFSAERPKGSFSTLEIQRTEQGDSAMYLCASSLATSGYEQYFGPGTRLTVT.

J is TRBJ2-7 and V is TRBV11-3, with 12 nucleotides matching TRBD2. V gave up 5 bases and J gave up 12 bases; unmatched junction bases: 8. The CDR3 extends over 13 amino acids. Germline CDR1 SGHNT, CDR2 YENEEA. The CDR3 sequence is CASSEGLAGRRYF. The CDR3, as DNA: TGTGCCAGCAGCGAGGGACTAGCGGGCCGTCGGTACTTC.

This clone appeared a single time. The genes are TRBV10-3 and TRBJ2-5; possibly TRBD2 for D (6 bases). Trimming took off 4 bases at V and 1 base at J, with 13 bases between the two ends. The CDR3 runs 15 residues. Germline-derived CDR1 and CDR2 are ENHRY and SYGVKD. The CDR3 here is CAISAGGTAQETQYF. The CDR3 bases are TGTGCCATCAGTGCCGGGGGTACGGCCCAAGAGACCCAGTACTTC.

The CDR3 sequence is CASSYSAGQGKEKLFF. The CDR3 nucleotides read TGTGCCAGCAGTTACTCCGCAGGACAGGGGAAAGAAAAACTGTTTTTT. The chain uses TRBV6-2 or TRBV6-3 and TRBJ1-4; 9 bases match TRBD1. CDR1 and CDR2 from the germline V gene are MNHEY and SVGEGT. This CDR3 spans 16 amino acids. The trim removed 0 bases at V and 8 bases at J, leaving 7 bases unmatched.

This chain uses TRBV18 with TRBJ2-3; the D gene is possibly TRBD2 (5 bases). The CDR3 is 16 amino acids. V dropped 2 bases and J dropped 3 bases, with 15 bases sitting between them. Germline V gives CDR1 KGHSH, CDR2 LQKENI. The CDR3 nucleotides are TGTGCCAGCTCACCAACGCGTAGCGATGTTACAGATACGCAGTATTTT. Protein sequence: CASSPTRSDVTDTQYF.

The rearrangement links TRBV7-2 to TRBJ1-2, with a tentative D call TRBD1 (6 bases). Germline CDR1 reads SGHTA; CDR2 reads FQGNSA. CDR3 size: 15 residues. Trimming pared 1 base from V and 7 bases from J, leaving 16 bases between. CDR3 in amino acids: CASSLDRASEAGYTF. Here the CDR3 DNA reads TGTGCCAGCAGCTTAGACAGGGCCAGTGAGGCTGGCTACACCTTC.

This clone was counted only a few times. The V and J genes are TRBV6-5 and TRBJ2-3; D unclear. The V end lost 6 bases, the J end lost 6 bases, and 7 bases lay between the germline ends. The CDR3 consists of 11 residues. Per the germline V gene, CDR1 is MNHEY and CDR2 is SVGAGI. The CDR3: CASRVEDTQYF. DNA for the CDR3: TGTGCCAGCAGGGTGGAGGATACGCAGTATTTT.

In its sample, this clone was seen once. This chain links TRBV7-9 with TRBJ2-1; the match to TRBD2 covers 7 bases. V dropped 8 bases and J dropped 7; count of bases not matched to a gene: 5. The CDR3 is 12 residues long. Germline-derived CDR1 and CDR2 are SEHNR and FQNEAQ (reference sequence). The CDR3 region has the DNA TGTGCCAGCGGGAGGGCCCTGAATGAGCAGTTCTTC. Encoded protein: CASGRALNEQFF.

This clone was recorded once. The rearrangement links TRBV30 to TRBJ2-1; tentatively, D is TRBD2 (6 bases). The V and J ends lost 2 bases and 0 bases respectively, with 14 bases between them. The CDR3 contains 16 residues. Germline CDR1 GTSNPN, CDR2 SVGIG (reference sequence). The chain's CDR3 is CAWSPRTIRSYNEQFF. Written as DNA, the CDR3 is TGTGCCTGGAGTCCCAGGACTATTCGCTCCTACAATGAGCAGTTCTTC.

This chain links TRBV27 with TRBJ2-7, with 10 bases lining up with TRBD1. The CDR3 is made up of 16 amino acids. V was pared by 1 base and J by 4 bases, with 7 bases of the junction left unmatched. From germline, CDR1 is MNHEY and CDR2 SMNVEV (reference sequence). The CDR3 spells CASSLYGTGVIYEQYF. The CDR3 DNA sequence: TGTGCCAGCAGTTTATACGGGACAGGGGTAATATACGAGCAGTACTTC.

This clone has a handful of counts. This sequence joins TRBV4-2 and TRBJ2-3; 9 bases map to TRBD1. Per the germline V gene, CDR1 is LGHNA and CDR2 is YNFKEQ. Losses at the gene ends were 2 bases for V and 4 bases for J; bases not matched to a gene: 7. The CDR3 sequence is 16 residues long. The CDR3 DNA reads as TGTGCCAGCAGCCAACACGGGACAGGGTCCCCAGATACGCAGTATTTT. It is translated as CASSQHGTGSPDTQYF.

The chain recombines TRBV7-3 with TRBJ2-7; 8 positions match TRBD1. Germline V gene sequence: CDR1 SGHTA, CDR2 FQGTGA. There are 16 residues in the CDR3. After removal of 2 bases from V and 0 bases from J, the junction contained 6 bases not matched to a gene. The CDR3 region has the DNA TGTGCCAGCAGCTTATCAGGGGGCGCGAGCTCCTACGAGCAGTACTTC. It specifies CASSLSGGASSYEQYF.

The rearrangement joins TRBV7-2 to TRBJ2-5; 11 bases are shared with TRBD1. V lost 5 bases, J lost 4 bases, and 6 bases stayed unmatched. The CDR3 loop spans 15 amino acids. In germline, CDR1 is SGHTA, CDR2 FQGNSA. CDR3 amino acids: CASSQDRGRGETQYF. CDR3 coding DNA: TGTGCCAGCAGCCAGGACAGGGGGCGGGGAGAGACCCAGTACTTC.